This T cell receptor (beta chain) was identified during a study of blood T cell repertoires in COVID-19. Study background: Acute and convalescent COVID-19 samples came from the United States, Italy and Spain. The cDNA or gDNA used as material had been derived from T cells, B-cell-depleted T cells, or PBMCs.

The method was immunoSEQ multiplex PCR; TCRdb's version includes in-frame clones alone and lacks a portion of them. The sample shows some 150,000 clones, about 83% of them seen only once. The receptor was derived from a man aged 40-49 years who had recovered from COVID-19. Material: peripheral blood.

Here the CDR3 DNA reads TGCGCCAGCAGCTACATACAGGAAAAACTGTTTTTT. As protein: CASSYIQEKLFF. The chain joins TRBV4-1 to TRBJ1-4; D gene uncertain. The CDR3 sequence is 12 residues long. V was shortened by 5 bases and J by 8 bases, with 9 bases between the two germline ends. Germline CDR1 MGHRA, CDR2 YSYEKL.